This TCR beta chain derives from a study of human T cells and chemical hapten exposure listed by TCRdb under 2021. Regarding the study in general: For sensitization, 2% DPC in acetone was applied to a 2 cm by 2 cm area of upper inner arm skin. Patch testing on the upper back used Finn chambers containing 0.01% DPC, with scoring done after 6 days according to International Contact Dermatitis Research Group standards. Throughout the roughly 24-week study period, patients were also given weekly therapeutic DPC doses on the scalp. Blood for TCR sequencing was provided by twenty-nine alopecia patients at one to four time points (pre-sensitization, 2, 6 and 24 weeks). The libraries were sequenced as a pool, and the TCR yield per sample differed mostly because of small variations in library volumes within the pool. The patient cohort, mostly female, included alopecia areata with under or over 50% scalp involvement, alopecia totalis and alopecia universalis. This study followed changes in the peripheral blood TCR repertoire in vivo during primary and secondary sensitization of alopecia patients to the hapten diphenylcyclopropenone (DPC). Patient blood was sampled pre-sensitization (week 0) and at 2, 6 and about 24 weeks after DPC sensitization. Findings and caveats that apply to the study as a whole: Because every patient had alopecia, a presumed autoimmune disease, the patients' immune response might differ from that of healthy individuals. Patch test score was positively correlated with the number of PT1 expanded TCRs, with significance at thresholds 8, 16 and 32 but not at 4. Repeated subsampling changed both the strength of the expansion versus patch-test correlation and the threshold at which the correlation became significant. The number of TCRs above 1 in 1000 frequency did not change with DPC sensitization; there was no evidence of global repertoire structure alterations. Compared with pre-sensitization or healthy control sets, expanded TCRs formed significantly more large CDR3 similarity clusters, which is consistent with antigen-driven responses.

The library came from RACE. Sequencing relied on a NextSeq 500. During library preparation, unique molecular identifiers were attached to individual cDNA molecules so that TCRs could be counted quantitatively and reproducibly. From each blood RNA sample, both TCR alpha and TCR beta chains were sequenced. On the authors' methods: The median number of TCRs per sample was some 100,000, ranging from 23,224 to 690,600. The Decombinator software suite was used to annotate V, J and CDR3 in the TCR reads. For the PS versus PT1 abundance plots, all samples were subsampled to the same number of TCRs (28,000). Expanded TCRs were defined as absent before sensitization and observed at least eight times at the 2-week time point. Using fastp trimming at Q25 and MiXCR clonotype assembly, TCRdb reanalyzed the public sequencing data and kept in-frame beta chains. CDR3 protein sequences are deduplicated, and each keeps its most common genes and DNA. The V and J calls were not made by the authors but by TCRdb's processing. Recorded for this sample are 120,000 or so distinct CDR3 sequences; approximately 10% of them occurred a single time. The ten largest clones capture 2.4% of the sample.

In the paper's terms, the time point label means: patch test 3, about 24 weeks after DPC sensitization. The meaning of the sample's treatment or condition label: therapeutic diphenylcyclopropenone sensitization with weekly scalp DPC. At each patch-test visit, blood was drawn before the patch test was applied. Eligible patients were aged 18 to 70, diagnosed with alopecia, deemed suitable for DPC therapy, and excluded if pregnant. Total RNA was extracted from unfractionated whole blood collected in Tempus Blood RNA tubes. Sequences SQVTM (CDR1) and ANQGSEA (CDR2) are obtained from the germline V gene. V and J lose 7 bases and 9 bases, and a span of 19 bases separates them. Reading from cysteine to phenylalanine, the CDR3 counts 13 amino acids. The kept DNA is CDR3 alone, 39 bases in frame from the first base. This clonotype came up many times. Its antigen is not yet known. Per-base qualities were not stored, and no clone one base away is much larger.

The sequenced sample was whole blood, obtained in connection with sensitization to the hapten diphenylcyclopropenone (DPC). The V and J genes are TRBV29-1 and TRBJ2-1; the D gene is perhaps TRBD1 or TRBD2, each of them matching over 6 bases. The sequence derives from a woman aged 50 to 60 with alopecia areata. Some clones in this sample may be carry-over from other donors' samples. For the CDR3, the sequence is CSALEGGQGEQFF. The DNA sequence is given as TGCAGCGCCCTGGAAGGGGGGCAGGGTGAGCAGTTCTTC.